This T cell receptor (beta chain) was documented in a study of PD-1 blockade in classical Hodgkin lymphoma. Sequencing was performed with immunoSEQ multiplex PCR; in TCRdb, only in-frame clones are kept and a portion is missing. This table has fewer than 45,000 clones, about three quarters appearing once. All the patients suffered relapse after autologous stem cell transplantation, and brentuximab vedotin exposure differed. Best responses were complete response, partial response or progressive disease. The CDR3 has 18 residues. V trimming: 0 bases; J trimming: 0 bases; junction bases outside the gene matches: 10. Germline assignment: CDR1 PRHDT and CDR2 FYEKMQ (reference sequence).

The starting material was peripheral blood mononuclear cells (PBMCs), obtained at baseline. V gene TRBV13 combines with J gene TRBJ2-7; 8 bases align to TRBD2. The clonotype was recovered from a human donor with classical Hodgkin lymphoma. DNA for the CDR3: TGTGCCAGCAGCTTAGGTCTAGCGGGCCCCAGCCCCTCCTACGAGCAGTACTTC. Translating it yields CASSLGLAGPSPSYEQYF.